These T cell receptor beta chains were read from a single sample in a study of radiotherapy plus CTLA-4 blockade in lung cancer. Using immunoSEQ multiplex PCR, the repertoire was profiled, and TCRdb retains in-frame clones only, with some absent. This table has roughly 100,000 clones, 75% to 90% appearing once. The source was peripheral blood, collected from a patient treated with radiotherapy plus ipilimumab. Receptors were obtained from a human donor with non-small cell lung cancer who had a partial response to radiotherapy plus ipilimumab. Both conserved end residues are part of each CDR3. The D gene is left open where the match is weak. Some rows have no size entry. The others give once, few or many, or a class for an expanded clone.

d_call,clone_size,j_call,v_call,cdr3_aa,cdr3_nt
TRBD2,.,TRBJ2-6,TRBV28,CASSLLGAGRWGGSGANVLTF,TGTGCCAGCAGTTTATTGGGCGCAGGGCGCTGGGGGGGGTCTGGGGCCAACGTCCTGACTTTC
TRBD1,.,TRBJ2-7,TRBV5-6,CASSEDRGLHEQYF,TGTGCCAGCAGCGAGGACAGGGGGCTCCACGAGCAGTACTTC
TRBD2,.,TRBJ2-6,TRBV28,CASSFAGDGANVLTF,TGTGCCAGCAGCTTTGCGGGAGACGGGGCCAACGTCCTGACTTTC
TRBD2,.,TRBJ2-1,TRBV7-7,CASSSPGTSGKNEQFF,TGTGCCAGCAGCTCGCCGGGGACTAGCGGGAAGAATGAGCAGTTCTTC
TRBD2,.,TRBJ2-2,TRBV19,CASSFLAGDTGELFF,TGTGCCAGTAGTTTTCTAGCGGGAGACACCGGGGAGCTGTTTTTT
TRBD2,.,TRBJ2-7,TRBV6-5,CASSLAGVYEQYF,TGTGCCAGCAGTCTGGCGGGAGTCTACGAGCAGTACTTC
TRBD2,.,TRBJ2-7,TRBV6-5,CASSWSSGSGYEQYF,TGTGCCAGCAGTTGGTCTAGCGGGAGTGGCTACGAGCAGTACTTC
.,.,TRBJ2-7,TRBV5-1,CASNRGADEQYF,TGCGCCAGCAATCGGGGGGCCGACGAGCAGTACTTC
.,.,TRBJ2-5,TRBV19,CASSITIVTGKLVQETQYF,TGTGCCAGTAGTATTACGATTGTGACAGGCAAGCTAGTTCAAGAGACCCAGTACTTC
.,.,TRBJ1-5,TRBV7-2,CASSLGGQPQHF,TGTGCCAGCAGCTTAGGAGGTCAGCCCCAGCATTTT
.,.,TRBJ1-2,TRBV10-3,CAIRQGPSDYGYTF,TGTGCCATCAGACAGGGTCCCTCGGACTATGGCTACACCTTC
.,.,TRBJ2-1,TRBV9,CASSVAQDPYNEQFF,TGTGCCAGCAGCGTAGCTCAGGATCCGTACAATGAGCAGTTCTTC
.,.,TRBJ1-1,TRBV5-1,CASGPGTWANTEAFF,TGCGCCTCCGGTCCCGGGACATGGGCGAACACTGAAGCTTTCTTT
TRBD1,.,TRBJ2-1,TRBV9,CASSVTGQGVGQFF,TGTGCCAGCAGCGTTACCGGACAGGGGGTTGGGCAGTTCTTC
.,.,TRBJ1-1,TRBV7-6,CASSLASAGNTEAFF,TGTGCCAGCAGCTTAGCGTCGGCGGGTAACACTGAAGCTTTCTTT
TRBD1,.,TRBJ1-3,TRBV5-4,CASSQGQAGNTIYF,TGTGCCAGCAGCCAGGGACAGGCTGGAAACACCATATATTTT
.,.,TRBJ1-1,TRBV5-8,CASSSRENTEAFF,TGTGCCAGCAGCTCACGGGAGAACACTGAAGCTTTCTTT
TRBD1,.,TRBJ1-2,TRBV28,CASSANRGWYGYTF,TGTGCCAGCAGTGCGAACAGGGGATGGTATGGCTACACCTTC
TRBD2,.,TRBJ2-1,TRBV7-9,CASSSGGTLGEQFF,TGTGCCAGCAGCTCGGGGGGGACCTTGGGTGAGCAGTTCTTC
.,.,TRBJ2-6,TRBV28,CASRVRGAGANVLTF,TGTGCCAGCAGAGTAAGGGGCGCTGGGGCCAACGTCCTGACTTTC
.,.,TRBJ1-2,TRBV6-1,CASSETAMGAYGYTF,TGTGCCAGCAGTGAAACGGCCATGGGGGCATATGGCTACACCTTC
.,.,TRBJ1-2,TRBV18,CASSPPSSGVYGYTF,TGTGCCAGCTCACCACCGTCTTCCGGGGTTTATGGCTACACCTTC
TRBD2,.,TRBJ2-1,TRBV5-1,CASTLGASGNEQFF,TGCGCCAGCACCCTGGGCGCTAGCGGGAATGAGCAGTTCTTC
.,.,TRBJ2-5,TRBV5-1,CASSLAQGTQETQYF,TGCGCCAGCAGCTTGGCACAGGGCACTCAAGAGACCCAGTACTTC
.,.,TRBJ2-3,TRBV5-1,CASSLGRLQLGGVRDTQYF,TGCGCCAGCAGCTTGGGGAGGCTACAGTTAGGAGGTGTTCGAGATACGCAGTATTTT
.,.,TRBJ1-2,TRBV27,CASSQLGAQGYTF,TGTGCCAGCAGTCAGTTGGGGGCCCAGGGCTACACCTTC
TRBD2,.,TRBJ2-2,TRBV5-4,CASSLAGGRDGELFF,TGTGCCAGCAGCTTGGCGGGGGGTCGGGACGGGGAGCTGTTTTTT
.,.,TRBJ2-7,TRBV5-1,CASSLEPAGYYEQYF,TGCGCCAGCAGCTTGGAACCGGCGGGTTACTACGAGCAGTACTTC
.,.,TRBJ2-1,TRBV11-3,CASSLDFRGEQFF,TGTGCCAGCAGCTTAGATTTTAGGGGTGAGCAGTTCTTC
TRBD1,.,TRBJ2-7,TRBV5-1,CASSLGQGNFSF,TGCGCCAGCAGCTTGGGACAGGGGAATTTCAGCTTC
.,once,TRBJ1-5,TRBV6-6,CASSYGRNQPQHF,TGTGCCAGCAGTTATGGGAGGAATCAGCCCCAGCATTTT
TRBD1,.,TRBJ1-6,TRBV5-3,CARRRDRDGSPLHF,TGTGCCAGAAGACGGGACAGGGACGGTTCACCCCTCCACTTT
TRBD1,.,TRBJ2-7,TRBV15,CATFTDRETYEQYF,TGTGCCACCTTTACCGACAGGGAGACCTACGAGCAGTACTTC
.,.,TRBJ2-7,TRBV21-1,CASSKDDYFYEQYF,TGTGCCAGCAGCAAAGACGACTATTTCTACGAGCAGTACTTC
.,.,TRBJ2-5,TRBV7-8,CASSLGAGLETQYF,TGTGCCAGCAGCTTAGGGGCAGGGCTAGAGACCCAGTACTTC
TRBD1,.,TRBJ2-7,TRBV28,CASSLVGQGAYEQYF,TGTGCCAGCAGTTTAGTAGGACAGGGGGCCTACGAGCAGTACTTC
TRBD1,.,TRBJ1-5,TRBV5-1,CASSLGTGGNQPQHF,TGCGCCAGCAGCTTGGGGACAGGGGGAAATCAGCCCCAGCATTTT
TRBD2,.,TRBJ2-1,TRBV6-6,CASRLAGDSYNEQFF,TGTGCCAGCAGGTTAGCGGGAGACTCCTACAATGAGCAGTTCTTC
.,.,TRBJ1-1,TRBV9,CASSVAGAGTEAFF,TGTGCCAGCAGCGTAGCAGGGGCTGGCACTGAAGCTTTCTTT
.,.,TRBJ1-5,TRBV2,CAGGEGHGPDQPQHF,TGTGCCGGGGGTGAGGGACACGGGCCCGATCAGCCCCAGCATTTT
.,.,TRBJ2-5,TRBV28,CAGGAVETQYF,TGTGCCGGGGGGGCGGTGGAGACCCAGTACTTC
.,.,TRBJ2-1,TRBV6-6,CASKDGPNSYNEQFF,TGTGCCAGCAAGGATGGGCCAAACTCCTACAATGAGCAGTTCTTC
.,once,TRBJ2-5,TRBV5-1,CASSLAGIETQYF,TGCGCCAGCAGCTTGGCGGGGATTGAGACCCAGTACTTC
TRBD2,once,TRBJ2-5,TRBV7-2,CASNGLEETQYF,TGTGCCAGCAACGGACTAGAAGAGACCCAGTACTTC
TRBD2,.,TRBJ2-2,TRBV5-4,CASSFGGAGAGELFF,TGTGCCAGCAGCTTCGGGGGGGCGGGGGCCGGGGAGCTGTTTTTT